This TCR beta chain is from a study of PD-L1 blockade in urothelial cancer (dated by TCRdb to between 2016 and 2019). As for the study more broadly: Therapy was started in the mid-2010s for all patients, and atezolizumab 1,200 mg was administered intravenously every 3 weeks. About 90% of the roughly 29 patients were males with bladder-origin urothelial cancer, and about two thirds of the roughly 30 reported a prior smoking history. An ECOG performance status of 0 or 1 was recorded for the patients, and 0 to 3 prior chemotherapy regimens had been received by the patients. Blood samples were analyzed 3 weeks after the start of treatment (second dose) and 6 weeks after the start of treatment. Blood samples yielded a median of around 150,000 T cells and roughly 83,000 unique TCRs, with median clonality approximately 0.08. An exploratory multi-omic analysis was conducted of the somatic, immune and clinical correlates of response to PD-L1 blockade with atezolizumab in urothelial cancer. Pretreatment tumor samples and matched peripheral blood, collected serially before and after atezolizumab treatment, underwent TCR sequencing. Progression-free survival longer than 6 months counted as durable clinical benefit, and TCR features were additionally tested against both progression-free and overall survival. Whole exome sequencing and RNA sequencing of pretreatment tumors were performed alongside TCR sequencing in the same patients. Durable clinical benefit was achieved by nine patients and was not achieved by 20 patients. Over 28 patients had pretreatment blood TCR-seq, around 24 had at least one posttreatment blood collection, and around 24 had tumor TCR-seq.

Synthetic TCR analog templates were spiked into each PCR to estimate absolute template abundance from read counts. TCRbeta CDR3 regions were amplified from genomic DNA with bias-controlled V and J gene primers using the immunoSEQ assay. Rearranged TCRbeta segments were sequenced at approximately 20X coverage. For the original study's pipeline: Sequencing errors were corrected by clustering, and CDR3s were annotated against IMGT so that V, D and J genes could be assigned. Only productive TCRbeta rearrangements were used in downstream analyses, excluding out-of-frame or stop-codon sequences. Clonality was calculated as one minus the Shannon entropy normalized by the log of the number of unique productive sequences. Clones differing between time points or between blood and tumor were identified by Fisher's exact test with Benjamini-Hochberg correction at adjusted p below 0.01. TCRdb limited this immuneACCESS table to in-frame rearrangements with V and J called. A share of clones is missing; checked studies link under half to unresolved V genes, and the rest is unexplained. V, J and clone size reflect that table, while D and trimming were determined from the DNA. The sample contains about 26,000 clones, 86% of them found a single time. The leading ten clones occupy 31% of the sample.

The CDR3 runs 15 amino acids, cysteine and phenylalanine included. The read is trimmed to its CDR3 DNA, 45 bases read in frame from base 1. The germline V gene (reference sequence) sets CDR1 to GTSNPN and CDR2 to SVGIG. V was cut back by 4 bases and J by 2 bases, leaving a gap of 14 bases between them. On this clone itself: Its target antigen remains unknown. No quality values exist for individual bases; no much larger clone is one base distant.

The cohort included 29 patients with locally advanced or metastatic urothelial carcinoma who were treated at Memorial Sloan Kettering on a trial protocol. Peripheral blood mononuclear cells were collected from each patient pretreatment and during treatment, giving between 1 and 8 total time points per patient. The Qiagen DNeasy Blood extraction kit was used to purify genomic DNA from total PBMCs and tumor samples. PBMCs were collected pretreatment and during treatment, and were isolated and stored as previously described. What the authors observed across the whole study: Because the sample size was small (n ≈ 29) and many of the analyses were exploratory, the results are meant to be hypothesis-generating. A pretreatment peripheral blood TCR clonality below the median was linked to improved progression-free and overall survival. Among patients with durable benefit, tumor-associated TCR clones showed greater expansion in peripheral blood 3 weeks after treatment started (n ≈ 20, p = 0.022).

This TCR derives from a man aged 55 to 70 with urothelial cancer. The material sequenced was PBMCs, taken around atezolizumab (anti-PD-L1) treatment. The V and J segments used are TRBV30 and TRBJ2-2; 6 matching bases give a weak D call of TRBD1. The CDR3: CAWKFGTYNTGELFF. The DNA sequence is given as TGTGCCTGGAAATTTGGGACATACAACACCGGGGAGCTGTTTTTT.